The 13 T cell receptor beta chains given below trace back to one sample, sequenced in a study of blood T cell repertoires in COVID-19. Assay used: immunoSEQ multiplex PCR; TCRdb lists only in-frame clones, some missing. The sample shows some 97,000 clones, 65% to 90% of them seen only once. Source material: PBMCs or T cells enriched from blood (not recorded which). The receptors come from a woman between 50 and 59 years old who had recovered from COVID-19.

The chain links TRBV19 to TRBJ1-1; D is unresolved. Germline assignment: CDR1 LNHDA and CDR2 SQIVND (reference sequence). V dropped 1 base and J dropped 4 bases, with 7 bases sitting between them. The CDR3 sequence is 13 residues long. CDR3 sequence reads: CASSIGYSTEAFF. CDR3 nucleotide sequence: TGTGCCAGTAGTATAGGATACAGCACTGAAGCTTTCTTT.

This clone has only one observation. This chain uses TRBV3-1 (or the pseudogene TRBV3-2) with TRBJ2-5; a possible D gene is TRBD2 (5 bases). The CDR3 sequence is 14 residues long. CDR1 is LGHDT, CDR2 YNNKEL, per germline (reference sequence). V lost 1 base to trimming and J lost 1 base, with 7 bases between them. Written as DNA, the CDR3 is TGTGCCAGCAGCCAAGGGACTTTCCAAGAGACCCAGTACTTC. Residues: CASSQGTFQETQYF.

The V call is TRBV6-5, the J call TRBJ2-7, with D perhaps matching TRBD1 (5 bases). The length of the CDR3 is 14 residues. CDR1 MNHEY and CDR2 SVGAGI come from the germline V gene. The V end was cut by 6 bases, the J end by 0 bases, with 12 bases between. The CDR3 loop reads CASRMNRHSYEQYF. The CDR3 DNA reads as TGTGCCAGCAGGATGAACAGGCACTCCTACGAGCAGTACTTC.

V gene TRBV30 combines with J gene TRBJ2-5; 11 bases fit TRBD2. The germline CDR1 and CDR2 sequences are GTSNPN and SVGIG (reference sequence). CDR3 size: 15 residues. Unmatched junction bases numbered 7, after V lost 0 bases and J lost 7 bases. CDR3 sequence reads: CAWSVTSGGMGTQYF. The CDR3 nucleotides read TGTGCCTGGAGTGTAACTAGCGGGGGTATGGGGACCCAGTACTTC. Drawing the rest from reference TRBV30 and TRBJ2-5, the complete variable domain is SQTIHQWPATLVQPVGSPLSLECTVEGTSNPNLYWYRQAAGRGLQLLFYSVGIGQISSEVPQNLSASRPQDRQFILSSKKLLLSDSGFYLCAWSVTSGGMGTQYFGPGTRLLVL.

The rearrangement joins TRBV24-1 to TRBJ2-1; D may be TRBD2 (6 bases). The length of the CDR3 is 14 residues. The ends were cut back, 10 bases at V and 0 bases at J, with 12 bases in the middle. Germline CDR1 reads KGHDR; CDR2 reads SFDVKD. The CDR3 region has the DNA TGTGCCACGGGGACTTCTATCTCCTACAATGAGCAGTTCTTC. It encodes CATGTSISYNEQFF.

This clone has a single count. This CDR3 reads CASRFNGANVLTF. DNA for the CDR3: TGTGCCAGCAGATTTAATGGGGCCAACGTCCTGACTTTC. The chain combines TRBV12-3 or TRBV12-4 with TRBJ2-6; no clear D. With 6 bases removed from V and 3 bases from J, the gap between germline ends came to 6 bases. This CDR3 spans 13 amino acids.

This clone came up a few times. The genes are TRBV6-5 and TRBJ2-7; 11 nucleotides align to TRBD2. The ends lost 0 bases at V and 7 bases at J; junction bases unmatched: 5. The CDR3 extends over 15 amino acids. The germline V gene has CDR1 MNHEY and CDR2 SVGAGI. The CDR3 DNA reads TGTGCCAGCAGTTACTCCGGACTAGCGGGCGGGGAGCAGTACTTC. This sequence encodes CASSYSGLAGGEQYF.

The chain carries TRBV19 and TRBJ2-1, with 11 bases lining up with TRBD1. The length of the CDR3 is 15 residues. V lost 3 bases to trimming and J lost 7 bases; unmatched junction nucleotides: 5. CDR1 and CDR2 (germline): LNHDA, SQIVND (reference sequence). The CDR3 DNA is TGTGCCAGTAGTATTGGGGACAGGGGGATGAATGAGCAGTTCTTC. Its translation: CASSIGDRGMNEQFF.

The chain carries TRBV5-6 and TRBJ2-7, with 10 positions matching TRBD2. Germline V gene data show CDR1 as SGHDT and CDR2 as YYEEEE. J lost 0 bases, V lost 4 bases, and 4 bases had no gene match. This CDR3 has 15 amino acids. CDR3 DNA: TGTGCCAGCAGCCCTGGACTAGCGGACTCCTACGAGCAGTACTTC. Its protein is CASSPGLADSYEQYF.

V usage is TRBV9 and J usage is TRBJ2-5; D is unclear. V was shortened by 0 bases and J by 5 bases, with 11 bases between the two germline ends. Germline assignment: CDR1 SGDLS and CDR2 YYNGEE. This CDR3 contains 14 residues. CDR3 DNA: TGTGCCAGCAGCGTAGGATCGAGTTGGGAGACCCAGTACTTC. Protein sequence: CASSVGSSWETQYF.

The chain combines TRBV24-1 with TRBJ2-3, with 9 bases fitting TRBD1. CDR1 and CDR2 from the germline V gene are KGHDR and SFDVKD. The ends lost 3 bases at V and 4 bases at J; junction bases unmatched: 7. This CDR3 has 16 residues. In nucleotides, the CDR3 is TGTGCCACCAGTGATCACCCCACAGGGGGCGCAGATACGCAGTATTTT. This translates into CATSDHPTGGADTQYF.

V usage is TRBV10-2 and J usage is TRBJ1-1; a possible D gene is TRBD1 (5 bases). Trimming removed 4 bases from V and 4 bases from J, with 13 bases in between. This CDR3 spans 14 amino acids. Germline assignment: CDR1 WSHSY and CDR2 SAAADI. The CDR3 region has the DNA TGCGCCAGCAGTGTAAATCCCGGGGGCACTGAAGCTTTCTTT. Protein: CASSVNPGGTEAFF.

The rearrangement links TRBV19 to TRBJ1-1; maybe TRBD1 (5 bases). Trimming removed 3 bases at V and 1 base at J, with 9 bases between. The CDR3 has 14 residues. Germline values: CDR1 LNHDA, CDR2 SQIVND (reference sequence). CDR3 bases: TGTGCCAGTAGTATTGGGGCCGCGAACACTGAAGCTTTCTTT. This translates into CASSIGAANTEAFF.